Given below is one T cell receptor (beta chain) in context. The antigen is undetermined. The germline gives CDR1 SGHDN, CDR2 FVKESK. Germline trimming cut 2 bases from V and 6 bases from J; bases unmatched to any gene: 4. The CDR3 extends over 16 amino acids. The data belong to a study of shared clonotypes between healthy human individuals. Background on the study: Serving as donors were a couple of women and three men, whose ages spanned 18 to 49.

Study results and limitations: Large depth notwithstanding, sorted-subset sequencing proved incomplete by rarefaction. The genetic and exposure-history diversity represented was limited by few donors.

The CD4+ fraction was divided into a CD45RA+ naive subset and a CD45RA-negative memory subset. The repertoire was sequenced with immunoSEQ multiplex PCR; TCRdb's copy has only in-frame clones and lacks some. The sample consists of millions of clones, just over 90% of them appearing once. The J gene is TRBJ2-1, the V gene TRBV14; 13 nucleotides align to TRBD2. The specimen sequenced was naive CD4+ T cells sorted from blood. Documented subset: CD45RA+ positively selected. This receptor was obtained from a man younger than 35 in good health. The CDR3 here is CASSQLGLAGANEQFF. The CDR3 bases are TGTGCCAGCAGCCAATTAGGACTAGCGGGAGCCAATGAGCAGTTCTTC.